The source of this T cell receptor beta chain is a study of tumor-infiltrating lymphocytes in primary liver carcinoma. As for the study in general: All patients had surgically resected primary liver carcinoma.

With regard to this clonotype: The conserved phenylalanine or tryptophan normally closing the CDR3 is absent here, so this likely arose from a read error.

Germline DNA was also extracted, and blood RNA was taken from unsorted whole blood. TCR beta cDNA was reverse-transcribed from roughly 520 ng of total RNA. The reaction used a constant-region primer and ProtoScript II reverse transcriptase. Three rounds of nested multiplex PCR with slightly modified ARM-PCR produced TCR beta libraries. Each CDR3 protein is one row after TCRdb ran MiXCR on the multiplex PCR reads. Of about 350,000 distinct CDR3 sequences listed, about 65% are singletons. This TCR was recovered from a man between 35 and 55 years old with primary liver carcinoma and hepatitis B virus infection. Sequenced: peripheral blood.

CDR3 amino acids: CASSAPGQIGHQPQHY. The CDR3 DNA reads TGCGCCAGCAGCGCTCCCGGCCAAATTGGGCATCAGCCCCAGCATTAT. This chain joins TRBV4-2 and TRBJ1-5; no reliable D call. The germline gives CDR1 LGHNA, CDR2 YNFKEQ. This CDR3 contains 16 residues.